This T cell receptor beta chain was documented in a study of blood T cell repertoires in COVID-19. About the research overall: Sites in the United States, Italy and Spain provided acute and convalescent COVID-19 samples. T cells, B-cell-depleted T cells, or PBMCs supplied cDNA or gDNA.

Only in-frame clones appear in the TCRdb table, and some are missing; sequencing was by immunoSEQ multiplex PCR. The data show 110,000 or so clones, with 70% to 90% seen just once and 4% to 5.5% held by the top ten. Input material: peripheral blood. The TCR sequence derives from a woman aged 50 to 60 with acute or convalescent COVID-19.

CDR3 in amino acids: CAWSTPEVGWETQYF. DNA for the CDR3: TGTGCCTGGAGTACCCCGGAGGTGGGCTGGGAGACCCAGTACTTC. The V call is TRBV30, the J call TRBJ2-5; a possible D gene is TRBD2 (5 bases). The CDR3 is made up of 15 amino acids. Trimming removed 2 bases from V and 5 bases from J, with 18 bases in between. Germline CDR1 and CDR2: GTSNPN and SVGIG (reference sequence).